Described below is a single T cell receptor (beta chain) sequence and its context. What it binds is not known. The data are from a study of cytomegalovirus exposure and HLA in healthy donors. At the level of the study: The same platform used for the 650 to 700 first-cohort repertoires was also used for the roughly 120 validation repertoires, as a later analysis reported.

General study points: The study listed roughly 150 cytomegalovirus-associated TCR beta chains. A subsequent analysis found that TCR clusters from the first cohort also tended to co-occur in the approximately 130 validation repertoires, with about 93% of cluster scores above 0.

The germline CDR1 and CDR2 sequences are SGHNT and YYREEE (reference sequence). The CDR3 runs 14 residues. J lost 5 bases, V lost 5 bases, and 9 bases had no gene match. Produced via immunoSEQ multiplex PCR; TCRdb's table is partial and in-frame only. This table holds 130,000 or so clones, 80% to 90% found once. The sequence was obtained from a woman between 25 and 40 years old in good health and CMV-seropositive. The material sequenced was PBMCs. The chain has TRBV5-4 and TRBJ1-1, with TRBD1 matching over 7 bases. The CDR3: CASRGQGERTEAFF. The CDR3 DNA sequence: TGTGCCAGCAGAGGGCAGGGGGAGAGGACTGAAGCTTTCTTT.